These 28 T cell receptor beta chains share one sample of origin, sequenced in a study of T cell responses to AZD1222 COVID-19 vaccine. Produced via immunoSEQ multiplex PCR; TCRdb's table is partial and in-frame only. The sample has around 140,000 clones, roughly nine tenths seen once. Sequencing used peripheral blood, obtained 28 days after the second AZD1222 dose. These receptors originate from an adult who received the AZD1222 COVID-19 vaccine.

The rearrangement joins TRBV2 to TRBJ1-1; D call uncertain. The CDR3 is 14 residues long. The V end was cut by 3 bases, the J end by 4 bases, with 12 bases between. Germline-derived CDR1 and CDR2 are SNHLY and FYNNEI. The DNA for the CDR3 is TGTGCCAGCAGTGATTGGGAGCCAGGCACTGAAGCTTTCTTT. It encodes CASSDWEPGTEAFF.

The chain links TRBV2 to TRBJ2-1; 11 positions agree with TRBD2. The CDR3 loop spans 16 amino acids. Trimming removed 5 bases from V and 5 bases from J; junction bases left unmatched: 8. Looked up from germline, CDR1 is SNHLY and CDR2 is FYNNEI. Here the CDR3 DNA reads TGTGCCAGCAGTCCCACCGGGACTAGCGGACACAATGAGCAGTTCTTC. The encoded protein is CASSPTGTSGHNEQFF.

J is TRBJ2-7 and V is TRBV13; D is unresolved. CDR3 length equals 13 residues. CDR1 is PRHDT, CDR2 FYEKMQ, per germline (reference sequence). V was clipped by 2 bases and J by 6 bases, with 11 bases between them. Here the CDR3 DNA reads TGTGCCAGCAGCTTAATTACGGATTCCGAGCAGTACTTC. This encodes CASSLITDSEQYF.

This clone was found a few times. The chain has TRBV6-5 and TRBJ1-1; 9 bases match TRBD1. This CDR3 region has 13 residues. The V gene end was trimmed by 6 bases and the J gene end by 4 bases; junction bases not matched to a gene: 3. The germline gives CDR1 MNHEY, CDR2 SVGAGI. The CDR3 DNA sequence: TGTGCCAGCAGCGACAGGGGGGGCACTGAAGCTTTCTTT. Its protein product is CASSDRGGTEAFF.

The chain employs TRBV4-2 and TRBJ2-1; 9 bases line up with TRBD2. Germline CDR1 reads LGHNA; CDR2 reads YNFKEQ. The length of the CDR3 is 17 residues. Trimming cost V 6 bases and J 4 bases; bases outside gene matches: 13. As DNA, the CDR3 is TGTGCCAGCAGTCCCGAAGGACTAGCGTCCCGATACAATGAGCAGTTCTTC. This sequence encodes CASSPEGLASRYNEQFF.

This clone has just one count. The CDR3 DNA follows: TGTGCCAGCAGCCAAGAAGGGGAAGGGCTCGGAAATGAAAAACTGTTTTTT. Its protein is CASSQEGEGLGNEKLFF. The chain couples TRBV3-1 (or the pseudogene TRBV3-2) to TRBJ1-4, with D possibly matching TRBD1 (5 bases). Per germline, CDR1 LGHDT and CDR2 YNNKEL (reference sequence). The CDR3 spans 17 residues. Trimming cost V 0 bases and J 5 bases, with 16 bases left between them.

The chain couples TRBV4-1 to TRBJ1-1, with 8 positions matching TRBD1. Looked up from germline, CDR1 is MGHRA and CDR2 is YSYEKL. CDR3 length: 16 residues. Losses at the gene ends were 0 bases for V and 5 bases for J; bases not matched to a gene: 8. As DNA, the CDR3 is TGCGCCAGCAGCCAAGAGAAGGCAGGGGGCTTAACTGAAGCTTTCTTT. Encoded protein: CASSQEKAGGLTEAFF.

The CDR3 DNA reads as TGTGCCAGCAGCTTAAATCTACTAGCGGAGTACAATGAGCAGTTCTTC. Translating it yields CASSLNLLAEYNEQFF. The rearrangement uses TRBV7-3 and TRBJ2-1; 8 bases agree with TRBD2. This CDR3 region has 16 residues. Germline V gene lookup returns CDR1 SGHTA and CDR2 FQGTGA. J was trimmed by 4 bases and V by 1 base; bases with no gene match: 6.

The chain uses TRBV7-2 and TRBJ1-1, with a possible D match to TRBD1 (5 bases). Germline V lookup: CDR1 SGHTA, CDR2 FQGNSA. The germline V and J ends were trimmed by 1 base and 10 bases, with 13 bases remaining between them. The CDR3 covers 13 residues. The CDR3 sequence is CASSLGNRLAAFF. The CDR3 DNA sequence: TGTGCCAGCAGCTTAGGCAACAGGCTCGCAGCTTTCTTT.

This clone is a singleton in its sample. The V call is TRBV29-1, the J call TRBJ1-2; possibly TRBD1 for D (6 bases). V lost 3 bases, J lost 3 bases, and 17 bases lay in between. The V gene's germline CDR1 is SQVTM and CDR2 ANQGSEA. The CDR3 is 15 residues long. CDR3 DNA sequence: TGCAGCGTTGACCGGAGGGCAGCAGGGGACTATGGCTACACCTTC. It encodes CSVDRRAAGDYGYTF.

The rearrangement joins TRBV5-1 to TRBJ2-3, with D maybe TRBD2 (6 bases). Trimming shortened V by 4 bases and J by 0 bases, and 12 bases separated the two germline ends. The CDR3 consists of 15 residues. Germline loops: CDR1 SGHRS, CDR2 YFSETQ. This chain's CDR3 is CASSPGGTSTDTQYF. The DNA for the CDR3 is TGCGCCAGCAGCCCGGGCGGGACTAGCACAGATACGCAGTATTTT.

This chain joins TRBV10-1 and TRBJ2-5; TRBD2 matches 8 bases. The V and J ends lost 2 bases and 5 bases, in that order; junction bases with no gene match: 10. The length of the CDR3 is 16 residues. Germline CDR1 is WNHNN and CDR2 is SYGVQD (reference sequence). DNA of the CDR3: TGCGCCAGCAGTGAGGATCGGGAGGGCCCTCGGGAGACCCAGTACTTC. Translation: CASSEDREGPRETQYF.

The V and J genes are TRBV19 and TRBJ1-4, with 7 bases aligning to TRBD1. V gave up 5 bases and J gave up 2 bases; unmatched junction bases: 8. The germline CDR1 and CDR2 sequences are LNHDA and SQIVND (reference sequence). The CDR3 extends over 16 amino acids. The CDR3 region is CASSGDRVGTNEKLFF. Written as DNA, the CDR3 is TGTGCCAGTAGTGGCGACAGGGTCGGTACTAATGAAAAACTGTTTTTT.

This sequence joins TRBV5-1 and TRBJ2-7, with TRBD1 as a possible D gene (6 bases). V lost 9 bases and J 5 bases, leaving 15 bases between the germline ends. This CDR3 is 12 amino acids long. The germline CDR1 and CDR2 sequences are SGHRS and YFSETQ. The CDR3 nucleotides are TGCGCCACCCTTCCATGGGGGCACGAGCAGTACTTC. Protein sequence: CATLPWGHEQYF.

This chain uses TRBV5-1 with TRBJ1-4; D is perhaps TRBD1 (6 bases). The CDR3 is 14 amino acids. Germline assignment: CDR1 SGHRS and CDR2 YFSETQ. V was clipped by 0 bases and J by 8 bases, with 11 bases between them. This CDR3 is CASSLDRVEEKLFF. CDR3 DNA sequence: TGCGCCAGCAGCTTGGACAGGGTAGAAGAAAAACTGTTTTTT.

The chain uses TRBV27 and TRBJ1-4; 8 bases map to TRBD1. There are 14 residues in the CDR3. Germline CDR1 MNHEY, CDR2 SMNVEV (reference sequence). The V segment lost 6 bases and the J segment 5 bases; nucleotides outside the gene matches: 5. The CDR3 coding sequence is TGTGCCAGCAGGCCAGGGGGCGAGAATGAAAAACTGTTTTTT. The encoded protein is CASRPGGENEKLFF.

In DNA, the CDR3 is TGTGCCGCCGCCGGGACAGCTTCCTACGAGCAGTACTTC. This sequence encodes CAAAGTASYEQYF. V usage is TRBV6-5 and J usage is TRBJ2-7, with TRBD1 matching over 7 bases. CDR3 length equals 13 residues. CDR1 is MNHEY, CDR2 SVGAGI, per germline. V lost 11 bases and J lost 1; bases outside the gene matches: 8.

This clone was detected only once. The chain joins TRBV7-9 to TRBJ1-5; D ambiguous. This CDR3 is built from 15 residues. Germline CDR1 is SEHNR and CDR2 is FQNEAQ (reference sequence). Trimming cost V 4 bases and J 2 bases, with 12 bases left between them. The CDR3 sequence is CASSSGPTGNQPQHF. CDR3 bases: TGTGCCAGCAGCTCGGGTCCCACAGGCAATCAGCCCCAGCATTTT.

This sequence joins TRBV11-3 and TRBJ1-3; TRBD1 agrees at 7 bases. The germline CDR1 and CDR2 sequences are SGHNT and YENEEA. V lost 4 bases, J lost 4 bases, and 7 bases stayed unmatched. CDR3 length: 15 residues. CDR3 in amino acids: CASSSLTGPGNTIYF. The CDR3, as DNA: TGTGCCAGCAGCTCCCTGACAGGGCCCGGAAACACCATATATTTT.

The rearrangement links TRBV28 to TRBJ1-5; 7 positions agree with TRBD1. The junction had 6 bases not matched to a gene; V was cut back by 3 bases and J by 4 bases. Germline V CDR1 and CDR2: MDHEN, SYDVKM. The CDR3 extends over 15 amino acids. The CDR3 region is CASSLGQTKNQPQHF. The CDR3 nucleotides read TGTGCCAGCAGTTTGGGACAGACGAAAAATCAGCCCCAGCATTTT.

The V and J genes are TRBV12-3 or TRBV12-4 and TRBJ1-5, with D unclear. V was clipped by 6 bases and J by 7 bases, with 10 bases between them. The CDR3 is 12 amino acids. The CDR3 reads CASRPPGQPQHF. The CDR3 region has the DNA TGTGCCAGCAGGCCCCCGGGGCAGCCCCAGCATTTT.

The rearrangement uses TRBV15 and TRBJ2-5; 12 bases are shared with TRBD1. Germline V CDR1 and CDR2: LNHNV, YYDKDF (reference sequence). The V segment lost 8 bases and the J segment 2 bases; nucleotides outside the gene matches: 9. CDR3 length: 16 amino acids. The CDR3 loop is CATGTGGDLRQETQYF. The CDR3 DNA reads TGTGCCACCGGGACAGGGGGCGATTTGCGGCAAGAGACCCAGTACTTC.

The CDR3 protein is CASSFSTPGQHPNTEAFF. The CDR3 DNA reads TGTGCCAGCAGCTTTTCCACCCCCGGACAGCACCCGAACACTGAAGCTTTCTTT. V and J are TRBV7-6 and TRBJ1-1, with a tentative D call TRBD1 (6 bases). The V and J ends lost 3 bases and 1 base respectively, with 21 bases between them. The V gene's germline CDR1 is SGHVS and CDR2 FNYEAQ. The CDR3 contains 18 residues.

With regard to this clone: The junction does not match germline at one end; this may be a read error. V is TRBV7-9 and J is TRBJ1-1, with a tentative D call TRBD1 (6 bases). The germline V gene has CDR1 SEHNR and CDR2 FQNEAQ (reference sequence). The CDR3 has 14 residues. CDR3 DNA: TGTGCCAGCAGCTCGGCAACAGGGAACCCTGAAGCTTTCTTT. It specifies CASSSATGNPEAFF.

The CDR3 DNA sequence: TGTGCCAGCAGCCAAGCCTCGGGTAGCGGGGGCCCCGGGGAGCTGTTTTTT. Translated, it gives CASSQASGSGGPGELFF. V gene TRBV3-1 (or the pseudogene TRBV3-2) combines with J gene TRBJ2-2; 9 positions match TRBD2. There are 17 residues in the CDR3. The trim removed 1 base at V and 6 bases at J, leaving 9 bases unmatched. CDR1 is LGHDT and CDR2 is YNNKEL in the germline V gene (reference sequence).

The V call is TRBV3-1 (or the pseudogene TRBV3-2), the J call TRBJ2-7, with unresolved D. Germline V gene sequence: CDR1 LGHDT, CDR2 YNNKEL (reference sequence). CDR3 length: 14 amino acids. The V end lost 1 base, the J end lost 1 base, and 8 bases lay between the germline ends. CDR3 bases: TGTGCCAGCAGCCAAGGGGCGGTTTCCTACGAGCAGTACTTC. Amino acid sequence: CASSQGAVSYEQYF.

The CDR3 protein is CASSMLPTDTQYF. CDR3 DNA: TGTGCCAGTAGTATGCTCCCCACAGATACGCAGTATTTT. The V call is TRBV19, the J call TRBJ2-3; D is undetermined. Germline V gene sequence: CDR1 LNHDA, CDR2 SQIVND (reference sequence). Trimming cost V 3 bases and J 2 bases, with 6 bases left between them. CDR3 length equals 13 residues.

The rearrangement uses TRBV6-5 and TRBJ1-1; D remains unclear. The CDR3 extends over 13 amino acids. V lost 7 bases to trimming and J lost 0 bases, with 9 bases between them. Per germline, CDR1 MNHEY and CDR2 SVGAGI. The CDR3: CASTRVVNTEAFF. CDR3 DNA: TGTGCCAGCACCCGGGTGGTGAACACTGAAGCTTTCTTT.